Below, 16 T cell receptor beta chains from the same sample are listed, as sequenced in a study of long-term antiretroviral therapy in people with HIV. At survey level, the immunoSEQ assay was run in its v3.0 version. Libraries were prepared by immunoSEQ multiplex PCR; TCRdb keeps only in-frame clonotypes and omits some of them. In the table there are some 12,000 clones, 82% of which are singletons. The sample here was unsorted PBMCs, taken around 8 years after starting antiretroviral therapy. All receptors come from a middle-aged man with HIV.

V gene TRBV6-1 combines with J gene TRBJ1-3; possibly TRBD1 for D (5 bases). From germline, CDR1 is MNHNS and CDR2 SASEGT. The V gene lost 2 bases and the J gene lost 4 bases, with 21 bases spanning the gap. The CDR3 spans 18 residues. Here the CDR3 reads CASSEPGRMTSAGNTIYF. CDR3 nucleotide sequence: TGTGCCAGCAGTGAACCGGGACGGATGACCTCTGCGGGAAACACCATATATTTT.

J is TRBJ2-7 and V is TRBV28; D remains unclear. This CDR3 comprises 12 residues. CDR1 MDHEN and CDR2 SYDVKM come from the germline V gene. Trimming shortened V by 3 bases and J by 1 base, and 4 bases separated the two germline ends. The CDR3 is CASSFISYEQYF. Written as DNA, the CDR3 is TGTGCCAGCAGTTTCATTTCCTACGAGCAGTACTTC.

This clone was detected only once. The CDR3 spells CASSFLGPQGGNYGYTF. For the CDR3, the DNA is TGTGCCAGCAGCTTTCTGGGGCCACAGGGCGGTAACTATGGCTACACCTTC. The chain links TRBV7-8 to TRBJ1-2; possible D gene TRBD1, 6 bases. There are 17 residues in the CDR3. From germline, CDR1 is SGHVS and CDR2 FQNEAQ. The V end was cut by 3 bases, the J end by 1 base, with 18 bases between.

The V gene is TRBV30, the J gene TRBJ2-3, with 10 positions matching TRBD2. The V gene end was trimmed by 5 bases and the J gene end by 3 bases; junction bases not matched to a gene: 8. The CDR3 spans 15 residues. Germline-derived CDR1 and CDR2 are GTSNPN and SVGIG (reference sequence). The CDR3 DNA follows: TGTGCCTGGGTAACCGGGACTAGCGAGACAGATACGCAGTATTTT. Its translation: CAWVTGTSETDTQYF.

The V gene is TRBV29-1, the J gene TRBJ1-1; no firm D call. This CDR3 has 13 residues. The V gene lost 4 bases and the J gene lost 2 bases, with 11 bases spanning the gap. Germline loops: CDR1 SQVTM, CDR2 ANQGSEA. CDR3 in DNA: TGCAGCGTTGGACGTGGTTATAACACTGAAGCTTTCTTT. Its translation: CSVGRGYNTEAFF.

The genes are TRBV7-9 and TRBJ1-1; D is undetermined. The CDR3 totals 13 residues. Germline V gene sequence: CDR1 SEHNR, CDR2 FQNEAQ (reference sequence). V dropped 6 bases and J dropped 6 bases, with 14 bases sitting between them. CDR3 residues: CASSPARVPEAFF. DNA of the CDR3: TGTGCCAGCAGTCCCGCTAGGGTTCCTGAAGCTTTCTTT.

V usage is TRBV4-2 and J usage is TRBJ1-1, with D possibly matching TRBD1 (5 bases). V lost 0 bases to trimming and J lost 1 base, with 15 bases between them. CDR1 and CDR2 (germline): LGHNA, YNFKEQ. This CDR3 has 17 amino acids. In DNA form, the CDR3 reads TGTGCCAGCAGCCAAGATGAGGGGAGTCCATGGAACACTGAAGCTTTCTTT. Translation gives CASSQDEGSPWNTEAFF.

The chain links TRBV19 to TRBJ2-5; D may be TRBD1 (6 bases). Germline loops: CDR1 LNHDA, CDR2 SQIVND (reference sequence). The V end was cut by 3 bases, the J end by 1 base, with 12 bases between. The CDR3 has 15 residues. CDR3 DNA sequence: TGTGCCAGTAGTATGAGGACAGAGCCCCAAGAGACCCAGTACTTC. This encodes CASSMRTEPQETQYF.

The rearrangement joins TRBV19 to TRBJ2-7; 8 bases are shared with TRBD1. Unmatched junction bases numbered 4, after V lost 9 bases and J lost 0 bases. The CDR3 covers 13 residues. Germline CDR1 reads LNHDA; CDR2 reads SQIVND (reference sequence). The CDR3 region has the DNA TGTGCCAGCCGGGACAGGAGCTCCTACGAGCAGTACTTC. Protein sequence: CASRDRSSYEQYF.

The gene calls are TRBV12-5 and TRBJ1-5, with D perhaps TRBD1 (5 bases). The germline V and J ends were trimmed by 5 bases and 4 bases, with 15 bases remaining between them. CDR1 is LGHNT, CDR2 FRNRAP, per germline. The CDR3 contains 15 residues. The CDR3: CASGRSGTDNQPQHF. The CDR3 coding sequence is TGTGCTAGTGGTCGCTCCGGGACCGATAATCAGCCCCAGCATTTT.

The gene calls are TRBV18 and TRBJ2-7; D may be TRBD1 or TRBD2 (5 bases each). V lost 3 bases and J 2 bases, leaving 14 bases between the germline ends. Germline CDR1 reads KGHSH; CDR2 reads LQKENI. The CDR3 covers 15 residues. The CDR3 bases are TGTGCCAGCTCACCTCATGAGGGGCCCGCCTACGAGCAGTACTTC. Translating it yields CASSPHEGPAYEQYF.

The CDR3 DNA reads TGTGCCAGCAGTGACGGCAATCAGCCCCAGCATTTT. It specifies CASSDGNQPQHF. The chain carries TRBV6-1 and TRBJ1-5; the D is unclear. CDR3 length: 12 amino acids. V shed 3 bases and J shed 2 bases, with 2 bases lying between them. Germline V gene sequence: CDR1 MNHNS, CDR2 SASEGT.

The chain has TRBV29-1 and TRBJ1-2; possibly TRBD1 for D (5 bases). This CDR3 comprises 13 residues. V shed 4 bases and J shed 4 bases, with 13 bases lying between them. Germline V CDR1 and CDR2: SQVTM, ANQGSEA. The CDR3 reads CSVGDSGGYGYTF. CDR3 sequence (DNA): TGCAGCGTTGGAGATAGTGGGGGCTATGGCTACACCTTC.

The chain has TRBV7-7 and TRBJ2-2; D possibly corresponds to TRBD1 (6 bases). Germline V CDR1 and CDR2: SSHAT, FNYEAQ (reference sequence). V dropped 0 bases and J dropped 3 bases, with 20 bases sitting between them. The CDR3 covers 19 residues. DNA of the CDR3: TGTGCCAGCAGCTTAGCTGGGGGCAGGGTCAGTCTCCACACCGGGGAGCTGTTTTTT. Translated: CASSLAGGRVSLHTGELFF.

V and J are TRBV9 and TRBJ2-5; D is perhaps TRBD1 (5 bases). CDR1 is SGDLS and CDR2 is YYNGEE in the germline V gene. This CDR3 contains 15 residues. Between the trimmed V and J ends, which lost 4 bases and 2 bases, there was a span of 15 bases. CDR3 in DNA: TGTGCCAGCAGCTCTACAGGCGCCGTTCAAGAGACCCAGTACTTC. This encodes CASSSTGAVQETQYF.

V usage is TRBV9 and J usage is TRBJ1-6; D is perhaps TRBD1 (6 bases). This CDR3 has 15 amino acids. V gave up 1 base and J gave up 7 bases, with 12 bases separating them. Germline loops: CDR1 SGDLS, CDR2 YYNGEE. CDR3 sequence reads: CASSVSTGSNSPLHF. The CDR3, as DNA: TGTGCCAGCAGCGTATCTACAGGGTCGAATTCACCCCTCCACTTT.